The clone carrying this T cell receptor (beta chain) was observed a few times. What it binds is unknown. The V gene's germline CDR1 is MDHEN and CDR2 SYDVKM. V trimming: 5 bases; J trimming: 3 bases; junction bases outside the gene matches: 7. The CDR3 extends over 15 amino acids. This record comes from a study of sequential checkpoint blockade in melanoma. Across the whole study: Over 20 patients had matched tumor biopsies before treatment and at week 13 after nivolumab or ipilimumab alone.

Study-wide points: T-cell fraction and clonality followed PD-L1 and CD8+ counts, not mutational load.

Measured with immunoSEQ multiplex PCR; TCRdb has only the in-frame clones, and not every one. The table has 5,000 or so clones, around 20% seen once. Sample treatment: randomized to nivolumab then ipilimumab (arm A) or the reverse (arm B). The clonotype was recovered from a human donor with melanoma. Specimen: tumor tissue (inferred from file names), collected from a patient given nivolumab and ipilimumab in sequence. The chain uses TRBV28 and TRBJ2-3; 8 positions match TRBD2. CDR3 bases: TGTGCCAGCAGTCCCCCGGGGGGGCTGACAGATACGCAGTATTTT. This translates into CASSPPGGLTDTQYF. The entire variable domain, with the rest obtained from reference TRBV28 and TRBJ2-3, is as follows: DVKVTQSSRYLVKRTGEKVFLECVQDMDHENMFWYRQDPGLGLRLIYFSYDVKMKEKGDIPEGYSVSREKKERFSLILESASTNQTSMYLCASSPPGGLTDTQYFGPGTRLTVL.